This T cell receptor (beta chain) appears in the sequencing data of a study of human T cells and chemical hapten exposure. Findings of the study overall: High-frequency TCRs, those above 1 in 1000, stayed the same after DPC sensitization.

Unfractionated whole blood yielded total RNA. Separate cDNA molecules received unique molecular identifiers, which the library attached to them. TCRdb reprocessed the 5' RACE reads with MiXCR, giving one entry per CDR3 protein. The repertoire holds under 85,000 distinct CDR3 sequences, with 6.5% to 8.5% as singletons. CDR3 length: 10 amino acids. V lost 6 bases and J 4 bases, leaving 4 bases between the germline ends. Per the germline V gene, CDR1 is MGHDK and CDR2 is SYGVNS. This clonotype was seen a handful of times. Its cognate antigen is unknown. This chain uses TRBV25-1 with TRBJ2-7; D is unclear. The receptor's source is a male donor in good health. CDR3 protein: CASRGYEQYF. The CDR3 DNA sequence: TGTGCCAGCAGGGGGTACGAGCAGTACTTC.